This T cell receptor beta chain was identified during a study of blood T cell repertoires in COVID-19. Across the whole study: The study drew acute and convalescent COVID-19 samples from the United States, Italy and Spain.

Seattle patient enrollment occurred during active infection, with longitudinal follow-up thereafter. Sequencing used immunoSEQ multiplex PCR; TCRdb keeps in-frame clones, though not all of them. The data hold 150,000 or so clones, with roughly 91% observed a single time. V lost 2 bases and J 0 bases, leaving 6 bases between the germline ends. CDR1 and CDR2 from the germline V gene are MNHEY and SVGEGT. The CDR3 has 14 residues. The chain couples TRBV6-2 or TRBV6-3 to TRBJ2-3; D gene uncertain. The TCR was taken from a man aged 55 to 70 with COVID-19, enrolled during active disease. The source material was peripheral blood. CDR3 protein: CASSYLQSTDTQYF. The CDR3 nucleotides are TGTGCCAGCAGTTACCTCCAGAGCACAGATACGCAGTATTTT.